These 31 T cell receptor beta chains originate from one sample sequenced in a study of T cell clonality in common variable immunodeficiency. The protocol was immunoSEQ multiplex PCR, while the TCRdb copy is restricted to in-frame clones and leaves out a portion. The sample was found to contain about 59,000 clones, and every one recurs. The sample consisted of peripheral blood mononuclear cells. These receptors were obtained from a person aged 18 to 75 in good health.

Many counts were recorded for this clone. The read is 3 residues too short to cover the CDR3 end, so that end is filled in from the germline J gene. The V gene is TRBV19, the J gene TRBJ2-5, with 7 bases lining up with TRBD1. The V gene end was trimmed by 5 bases and the J gene end by 2 bases; junction bases not matched to a gene: 2. This CDR3 has 13 residues. Germline lookup yields CDR1 LNHDA and CDR2 SQIVND (reference sequence). Here the CDR3 reads CASSPGQQETQYF. The sequenced part of the CDR3 DNA is TGTGCCAGTAGTCCGGGACAGCAAGAGACC.

Only a few counts were recorded for this clone. The CDR3 extends 3 residues past the end of the read, so its final part is completed from the germline J gene. The chain is built from TRBV30 and TRBJ2-4, with 12 nucleotides matching TRBD1. There are 17 residues in the CDR3. Germline assignment: CDR1 GTSNPN and CDR2 SVGIG (reference sequence). This chain's CDR3 is CAWSAGTGGARFYGQYF. The part of the CDR3 DNA that was read is TGTGCCTGGTCCGCCGGGACAGGGGGCGCGCGGTTTTATGGT.

This clone was seen repeatedly, ten times or more. Read data end 3 residues before the CDR3 end; the end is taken from the germline J gene. The gene calls are TRBV7-2 and TRBJ2-3; D is perhaps TRBD2 (5 bases). V was shortened by 5 bases and J by 0 bases, with 9 bases between the two germline ends. Per the germline V gene, CDR1 is SGHTA and CDR2 is FQGNSA. CDR3 length equals 14 residues. The CDR3 region is CASSKAASTDTQYF. CDR3 bases read: TGTGCCAGCAGCAAAGCGGCTAGCACAGATACG.

This clone was counted many times. Read data end 3 residues before the CDR3 end; the end is taken from the germline J gene. This chain connects TRBV14 to TRBJ2-3, with 9 bases identical to TRBD1. The CDR3 extends over 16 amino acids. From germline, CDR1 is SGHDN and CDR2 FVKESK. V lost 3 bases and J lost 4; bases outside the gene matches: 8. The CDR3 loop reads CASSQRTGGVSDTQYF. The covered CDR3 bases are TGTGCCAGCAGCCAGCGTACAGGGGGCGTCTCAGATACG.

In this sample, this clone turned up a few times. The CDR3: CASSVGLYNEQFF. The DNA read from the CDR3 is TGTGCCAGCAGTGTAGGACTTTATAATGAG. V gene TRBV6-1 combines with J gene TRBJ2-1, with a weak D call TRBD2 (5 bases). The CDR3 goes on 3 residues after the read ends, and that part is filled in from the germline J gene. Trimming stripped 4 bases from V and 7 bases from J, with 11 bases between. Per germline, CDR1 MNHNS and CDR2 SASEGT. The CDR3 has 13 amino acids.

This clone showed up many times. The CDR3 is cut off 3 residues early in the read; its end comes from the germline J gene. J is TRBJ1-6 and V is TRBV20-1; perhaps TRBD1 as D (5 bases). CDR3 length: 13 residues. Trimming shortened V by 6 bases and J by 6 bases, and 12 bases separated the two germline ends. Germline V gene lookup returns CDR1 DFQATT and CDR2 SNEGSKA (reference sequence). The DNA read from the CDR3 is TGCAGTGCCCTTAGGGGCGGTAATTCACCC. Translated, it gives CSALRGGNSP. The full CDR3 is CSALRGGNSPLHF.

This clone was seen at least ten times. The CDR3 end is not reached by the read, which stops 3 residues before it; the germline J gene fills it in. J is TRBJ2-7 and V is TRBV4-1, with D perhaps TRBD1 (5 bases). The V end was cut by 1 base, the J end by 2 bases, with 9 bases between. This CDR3 region has 14 residues. Per germline, CDR1 MGHRA and CDR2 YSYEKL. This CDR3 reads CASSQAGNPYEQYF. The CDR3 bases that were read are TGCGCCAGCAGCCAAGCAGGGAATCCCTACGAG.

The table lists this clone with many counts. The observed sequence ends 3 residues before the CDR3 terminus, with the missing tail filled in from the germline J gene. The chain is built from TRBV7-7 and TRBJ1-6; 7 bases align to TRBD1. The CDR3 runs to 15 residues. V gave up 8 bases and J gave up 6 bases; unmatched junction bases: 10. CDR1 is SSHAT, CDR2 FNYEAQ, per germline (reference sequence). The CDR3 reads CASDRRQGVNSPLHF. CDR3 bases read: TGTGCCAGCGACCGAAGACAGGGCGTTAATTCACCC.

This clone was detected ten times or more. The CDR3 end is not reached by the read, which stops 3 residues before it; the germline J gene fills it in. V is TRBV5-6 and J is TRBJ1-2; D not resolved. With 3 bases removed from V and 4 bases from J, the gap between germline ends came to 13 bases. The CDR3 is 14 amino acids. Germline V gives CDR1 SGHDT, CDR2 YYEEEE. CDR3 sequence reads: CASSSIEGSYGYTF. CDR3 DNA (partial): TGTGCCAGCAGCTCGATCGAGGGTAGCTATGGC.

In this sample, this clone turned up many times. CDR3 DNA (partial): TGCAGTGCTAAGCCGGGGGGGCGAGAGACG. Protein sequence: CSAKPGGRET. Given in full, the CDR3 is CSAKPGGRETQYF. The rearrangement links TRBV20-1 to TRBJ2-3; TRBD2 aligns across 8 bases. The CDR3 goes on 3 residues after the read ends, and that part is filled in from the germline J gene. Germline lookup yields CDR1 DFQATT and CDR2 SNEGSKA (reference sequence). The CDR3 contains 13 residues.

In this sample, this clone turned up many times. From the germline J gene comes the end of the CDR3, since the read stops 3 residues before it. The chain recombines TRBV5-1 with TRBJ1-4, with 8 bases lining up with TRBD1. The CDR3 has 15 amino acids. The germline gives CDR1 SGHRS, CDR2 YFSETQ. V shed 3 bases, J shed 7 bases, and the junction held 8 bases outside the gene matches. Partial CDR3 DNA: TGCGCCAGCAGCTCGACAGGGGCAGGGGGTGAAAAA. Translated: CASSSTGAGGEK. The whole CDR3 sequence reads CASSSTGAGGEKLFF.

A word on this clone: The junction departs from germline at one end; a sequencing error may be responsible. The read ends 3 residues before the CDR3 terminus; that terminus is restored from the germline J gene. The sample carries other DNA sequences with the same CDR3. V is TRBV7-9 and J is TRBJ1-3; maybe TRBD1 (6 bases). Germline V gene data show CDR1 as SEHNR and CDR2 as FQNEAQ (reference sequence). CDR3 length: 14 amino acids. CDR3 DNA (partial): TGTGCCAGCAGCTTTGAGGGGGATGGAAACACG. Protein: CASSFEGDGNT. The full-length CDR3 reads as CASSFEGDGNTIYF.

This clone was found many times. The read terminates 3 residues before the CDR3 end, so the remaining end is supplied by the germline J gene. This chain uses TRBV5-4 with TRBJ2-3; 9 nucleotides line up with TRBD1. This CDR3 comprises 13 residues. V dropped 4 bases and J dropped 6; count of bases not matched to a gene: 3. Germline CDR1 reads SGHNT; CDR2 reads YYREEE (reference sequence). This CDR3 reads CASSRDRDDTQYF. Incomplete CDR3 DNA: TGTGCCAGCAGCAGGGACAGGGATGATACG.

Ten or more counts support this clone. The CDR3 end falls 3 residues outside the read, so it is completed with the germline J gene. The chain joins TRBV2 to TRBJ1-1; D is possibly TRBD1 (6 bases). This CDR3 is 15 amino acids long. Between the trimmed V and J ends, which lost 6 bases and 7 bases, there was a span of 21 bases. CDR1 and CDR2 from the germline V gene are SNHLY and FYNNEI. Incomplete CDR3 DNA: TGTGCCAGCAGACCCTGGAGTAGAGGACAGCTTGAA. The encoded protein is CASRPWSRGQLE. The entire CDR3 sequence reads CASRPWSRGQLEAFF. The variable domain in full, with the rest retrieved from reference TRBV2 and TRBJ1-1, is EPEVTQTPSHQVTQMGQEVILRCVPISNHLYFYWYRQILGQKVEFLVSFYNNEISEKSEIFDDQFSVERPDGSNFTLKIRSTKLEDSAMYFCASRPWSRGQLEAFFGQGTRLTVV.

Sample share makes this clone medium-sized (0.01 to 0.1%). Read sequence stops 3 residues before the CDR3 end, and the germline J gene provides the missing end. The chain is built from TRBV6-1 and TRBJ2-6; D is unclear. Deletions cut 4 bases from V and 0 bases from J, with 7 bases between. Germline CDR1 and CDR2: MNHNS and SASEGT. The CDR3 contains 15 residues. The covered CDR3 bases are TGTGCCAGCAGTGTTAGTTACTCTGGGGCCAACGTC. Protein: CASSVSYSGANV. The full CDR3 protein is CASSVSYSGANVLTF.

This clone was seen ten or more times. The sequenced fragment ends 3 residues before the CDR3 boundary, so the rest is inferred from the germline J gene. The rearrangement links TRBV19 to TRBJ1-5; D gene ambiguous. CDR3 length: 17 amino acids. CDR1 is LNHDA and CDR2 is SQIVND in the germline V gene (reference sequence). Trimming pared 5 bases from V and 2 bases from J, leaving 19 bases between. The CDR3 bases that were read are TGTGCCAGTAGTCTCAAGGCGGGGATTGGAGGCAATCAGCCC. This encodes CASSLKAGIGGNQP. The entire CDR3 protein is CASSLKAGIGGNQPQHF.

The sample holds many counts of this clone. The CDR3 end is not reached by the read, which stops 3 residues before it; the germline J gene fills it in. V gene TRBV18 combines with J gene TRBJ1-6; no clear D gene. Germline V CDR1 and CDR2: KGHSH, LQKENI. The CDR3 spans 15 residues. V gave up 1 base and J gave up 6 bases, with 10 bases separating them. Incomplete CDR3 DNA: TGTGCCAGCTCACCACTTCAGGCCCTTAATTCACCC. Protein: CASSPLQALNSP. The full CDR3 reads CASSPLQALNSPLHF. The full variable domain, completed using reference TRBV18 and TRBJ1-6, is NAGVMQNPRHLVRRRGQEARLRCSPMKGHSHVYWYRQLPEEGLKFMVYLQKENIIDESGMPKERFSAEFPKEGPSILRIQQVVRGDSAAYFCASSPLQALNSPLHFGNGTRLTVT.

This clone has ten or more counts. Coverage ceases 3 residues before the CDR3 finishes, and the germline J gene fills in the end. The gene calls are TRBV13 and TRBJ1-1; the D is unclear. Germline CDR1 is PRHDT and CDR2 is FYEKMQ (reference sequence). The V end lost 4 bases, the J end lost 0 bases, and 15 bases lay between the germline ends. CDR3 length equals 16 residues. CDR3 bases read: TGTGCCAGCAGCTCCCGAGAAAAGGGTCTGAACACTGAA. Protein product: CASSSREKGLNTE. The full CDR3 protein reads CASSSREKGLNTEAFF.

This clone was seen ten or more times. The read halts 3 residues ahead of the CDR3 end, with the missing end drawn from the germline J gene. This chain links TRBV2 with TRBJ2-3; D gene uncertain. Between the trimmed V and J ends, which lost 10 bases and 2 bases, there was a span of 10 bases. CDR1 is SNHLY, CDR2 FYNNEI, per germline. The CDR3 spans 12 residues. The chain's CDR3 is CATRSYTDTQYF. The DNA read from the CDR3 is TGTGCCACCCGGTCCTACACAGATACG.

This clone has ten or more counts. With the read ending 3 residues before the CDR3 end, the germline J gene is used to fill in that end. The chain joins TRBV18 to TRBJ2-3, with 13 positions matching TRBD2. Germline V CDR1 and CDR2: KGHSH, LQKENI. With V trimmed by 1 base and J by 0 bases, 10 bases remained unmatched. The CDR3 runs to 20 residues. The covered CDR3 bases are TGTGCCAGCTCACCACAAGAAGGACTAGCGGGGGACACTAGCACAGATACG. It encodes CASSPQEGLAGDTSTDT. The whole CDR3 protein reads CASSPQEGLAGDTSTDTQYF. The full variable domain, completed using reference TRBV18 and TRBJ2-3, is NAGVMQNPRHLVRRRGQEARLRCSPMKGHSHVYWYRQLPEEGLKFMVYLQKENIIDESGMPKERFSAEFPKEGPSILRIQQVVRGDSAAYFCASSPQEGLAGDTSTDTQYFGPGTRLTVL.

This clone occurred many times. The sequenced fragment ends 3 residues before the CDR3 boundary, so the rest is inferred from the germline J gene. This chain links TRBV28 with TRBJ2-1; maybe TRBD1 (6 bases). Germline CDR1 is MDHEN and CDR2 is SYDVKM. This CDR3 region has 12 residues. V was trimmed by 8 bases and J by 8 bases, leaving 13 bases between them. CDR3 residues: CASVTGIDEQFF. Incomplete CDR3 DNA: TGTGCCAGCGTGACAGGAATCGATGAG.

This clone was counted many times. The CDR3 end is not reached by the read, which stops 3 residues before it; the germline J gene fills it in. The chain employs TRBV7-9 and TRBJ1-5; no definite D call. There are 14 residues in the CDR3. Looked up from germline, CDR1 is SEHNR and CDR2 is FQNEAQ (reference sequence). The CDR3 DNA, read in part, is TGTGCCAGCAGCTTAGCGCATCAGTTCCCCCCC. It is translated as CASSLAHQFPP. The CDR3 as a whole reads CASSLAHQFPPQHF.

This clone was counted ten times or more. Read data end 3 residues before the CDR3 end; the end is taken from the germline J gene. The chain is built from TRBV19 and TRBJ2-1; D is perhaps TRBD1 (5 bases). Germline loops: CDR1 LNHDA, CDR2 SQIVND (reference sequence). The CDR3 contains 16 residues. V lost 4 bases and J lost 1, with 14 bases in between. The part of the CDR3 DNA that was read is TGTGCCAGTAGTACTCCTGGGGCAGGGTCCTACAATGAG. Its protein is CASSTPGAGSYNE. The full CDR3 reads CASSTPGAGSYNEQFF.

This clone has ten or more counts. The CDR3 extends 3 residues past the end of the read, so its final part is completed from the germline J gene. This chain joins TRBV20-1 and TRBJ2-5, with TRBD1 as a possible D gene (5 bases). Deletions cut 5 bases from V and 5 bases from J, with 15 bases between. The CDR3 loop spans 13 amino acids. Germline CDR1 and CDR2: DFQATT and SNEGSKA (reference sequence). Partial CDR3 DNA: TGCAGTGCTTTCCTTGGGGCCAGGGAGACC. This sequence encodes CSAFLGARET. In full, the CDR3 is CSAFLGARETQYF.

This clone came up many times. The read gets to within 3 residues of the CDR3 end, and the germline J gene fills in the rest. The chain joins TRBV5-1 to TRBJ2-2; D unresolved. Germline CDR1 reads SGHRS; CDR2 reads YFSETQ. The CDR3 has 14 amino acids. The V and J ends lost 2 bases and 1 base respectively, with 6 bases between them. This CDR3 reads CASSFYGNTGELFF. Partial CDR3 DNA: TGCGCCAGCAGCTTCTACGGGAACACCGGGGAG.

This clone was counted many times. The CDR3 goes on 3 residues after the read ends, and that part is filled in from the germline J gene. The chain uses TRBV5-4 and TRBJ2-3; D remains ambiguous. Trimming took 0 bases from V and 1 from J, leaving 9 bases between them. The germline CDR1 and CDR2 sequences are SGHNT and YYREEE (reference sequence). The length of the CDR3 is 15 residues. CDR3 bases read: TGTGCCAGCAGCTTGGAAGTAGATCGCACAGATACG. Its translation is CASSLEVDRTDT. The CDR3 as a whole reads CASSLEVDRTDTQYF.

This clone was observed many times. The read falls 3 residues short of the CDR3 end, and the missing part is taken from the germline J gene. The rearrangement links TRBV7-9 to TRBJ2-1; 7 positions agree with TRBD2. The CDR3 contains 15 residues. After removal of 1 base from V and 4 bases from J, the junction contained 4 bases not matched to a gene. CDR1 SEHNR and CDR2 FQNEAQ come from the germline V gene (reference sequence). CDR3: CASSLVLAAYNEQFF. CDR3 bases read: TGTGCCAGCAGCTTAGTTCTAGCGGCTTACAATGAG.

This clone was picked up a small number of times. The CDR3 end falls 3 residues outside the read, so it is completed with the germline J gene. This chain connects TRBV2 to TRBJ1-2; no reliable D call. The germline V gene has CDR1 SNHLY and CDR2 FYNNEI. The CDR3 contains 13 residues. The CDR3 protein is CASTVSDSYDYTF. The part of the CDR3 DNA that was read is TGTGCCAGCACGGTCTCCGATAGCTACGAC.

A note on this clone: The read terminates 3 residues ahead of where the CDR3 ends, so the germline J gene completes it. This chain uses TRBV7-7 with TRBJ1-4; possibly TRBD1 for D (6 bases). This CDR3 spans 17 amino acids. Germline CDR1 reads SSHAT; CDR2 reads FNYEAQ (reference sequence). The CDR3 bases that were read are TGTGCCAGCAGCTCCCCGGGGGGCCGCTCTGGGGCCAACGTA. Protein: CASSSPGGRSGANV. Given in full, the CDR3 is CASSSPGGRSGANVLFF.

This clone was seen at least ten times. From the germline J gene comes the end of the CDR3, since the read stops 3 residues before it. The chain combines TRBV28 with TRBJ1-5; D is undetermined. V shed 5 bases and J shed 3 bases, with 23 bases lying between them. The CDR3 is 18 amino acids. Germline assignment: CDR1 MDHEN and CDR2 SYDVKM. The CDR3 loop reads CASSSEDQRYEYNQPQHF. The sequenced CDR3 bases are TGTGCCAGCAGTAGCGAGGATCAACGGTACGAGTACAATCAGCCC.

This clone was picked up many times. The read terminates 3 residues ahead of where the CDR3 ends, so the germline J gene completes it. The chain employs TRBV28 and TRBJ1-2; 7 bases align to TRBD1. The CDR3 spans 14 residues. Losses at the gene ends were 6 bases for V and 5 bases for J; bases not matched to a gene: 9. CDR1 is MDHEN and CDR2 is SYDVKM in the germline V gene. The CDR3 bases that were read are TGTGCCAGCAGCCTCCGGGACAGCGGGTATGGC. Amino acids: CASSLRDSGYG. The full CDR3 reads CASSLRDSGYGYTF.